The source of this T cell receptor beta chain is a study of blood T cell repertoires in COVID-19. Across the whole study: There were acute and convalescent COVID-19 samples, and they came from the United States, Italy and Spain. The analysed material was cDNA or gDNA that came from T cells, B-cell-depleted T cells, or PBMCs.

The CDR3 extends over 14 amino acids. The V end lost 3 bases, the J end lost 5 bases, and 10 bases lay between the germline ends. The V gene's germline CDR1 is LGHDT and CDR2 YNNKEL (reference sequence). Sequenced by immunoSEQ multiplex PCR; TCRdb stores in-frame clones only, minus some. The table has a few hundred thousand clones, approximately 87% seen once. This clone was detected a few times. Recruitment covered about two dozen US areas and drew participants whose ages spanned about 18 to 100 years. This clonotype originated in a woman aged 40 to 50 who had recovered from COVID-19. V and J are TRBV3-1 (or the pseudogene TRBV3-2) and TRBJ1-4, with D perhaps matching TRBD1 (6 bases). Sample: PBMCs or T cells enriched from blood (not recorded which). The CDR3 here is CASSQPDRNEKLFF. The CDR3 DNA sequence: TGTGCCAGCAGCCAGCCGGACAGAAATGAAAAACTGTTTTTT.